This TCR beta chain was sequenced for a study of response to subunit inactivated influenza vaccine. Study-wide results and limits: Authors suggested each seasonal flu vaccination may recruit only limited numbers of new T cells.

As concerns this clonotype: Its antigen is still unknown.

V shed 5 bases, J shed 2 bases, and the junction held 8 bases outside the gene matches. Germline CDR1 MNHEY, CDR2 SMNVEV (reference sequence). The CDR3 is made up of 15 amino acids. TCRdb re-analysed the RT-PCR reads in MiXCR, keeping a single row per CDR3 protein. This table holds 700,000 to 800,000 distinct CDR3 sequences, about a fifth found once. The specimen comprised PBMCs from blood, sampled about 5 days after vaccination. This chain uses TRBV27 with TRBJ1-2; 7 bases fit TRBD1. The origin of this receptor is a man in his forties or fifties who received an inactivated influenza vaccine. CDR3 coding DNA: TGTGCCAGCAGTCCTAGAGGGACAGCCAACTATGGCTACACCTTC. Amino acid sequence: CASSPRGTANYGYTF.